These 10 T cell receptor beta chains were sequenced from one sample in a study of blood T cell repertoires in COVID-19. Clones were read by immunoSEQ multiplex PCR, and TCRdb kept only the in-frame ones, dropping some. Counted here are about 270,000 clones, 91% occurring once; the ten biggest clones make up under 3%. Sequencing input: peripheral blood. The receptors come from a person in their late teens or twenties with COVID-19, enrolled during active disease.

This chain joins TRBV9 and TRBJ2-3; 8 positions agree with TRBD2. This CDR3 has 15 amino acids. V was clipped by 4 bases and J by 2 bases; unmatched bases: 6. Germline-derived CDR1 and CDR2 are SGDLS and YYNGEE. CDR3 residues: CASSKRESATDTQYF. The CDR3 bases are TGTGCCAGCAGCAAGCGGGAGTCGGCCACAGATACGCAGTATTTT.

Here the CDR3 DNA reads TGTGCCAGTAGTATAGTTCAGGGGACGGGTACTGAAGCTTTCTTT. Amino acid sequence: CASSIVQGTGTEAFF. The chain recombines TRBV19 with TRBJ1-1, with a tentative D call TRBD1 (6 bases). There are 15 residues in the CDR3. Between the trimmed V and J ends, which lost 1 base and 5 bases, there was a span of 14 bases. Per the germline V gene, CDR1 is LNHDA and CDR2 is SQIVND (reference sequence).

The rearrangement joins TRBV24-1 to TRBJ2-1, with 7 bases matching TRBD1. The V gene's germline CDR1 is KGHDR and CDR2 SFDVKD. Trimming at V came to 1 base and at J to 7 bases, leaving 3 bases not matched to a gene. This CDR3 is built from 14 residues. CDR3 sequence: CATSDFTGANEQFF. CDR3 DNA: TGTGCCACCAGTGATTTTACAGGGGCGAATGAGCAGTTCTTC.

The chain carries TRBV20-1 and TRBJ2-1; 11 positions agree with TRBD2. V lost 3 bases and J lost 8; bases outside the gene matches: 3. The CDR3 covers 13 residues. Germline V gene lookup returns CDR1 DFQATT and CDR2 SNEGSKA (reference sequence). Here the CDR3 reads CSASSGRADEQFF. For the CDR3, the DNA is TGCAGTGCTAGTAGCGGGAGGGCCGATGAGCAGTTCTTC.

This chain uses TRBV7-3 with TRBJ2-1, with 7 nucleotides matching TRBD1. The CDR3 has 20 residues. With V trimmed by 0 bases and J by 6 bases, 20 bases remained unmatched. The germline V gene has CDR1 SGHTA and CDR2 FQGTGA. CDR3 sequence (DNA): TGTGCCAGCAGCTTAACAGTAAAAGGGGGCCTAGCCCTACCCCCCAATGAGCAGTTCTTC. Amino acids: CASSLTVKGGLALPPNEQFF.

CDR3 nucleotides: TGTGCCAGCAGCTGGTTACAGGGGCCTATCTCTGGGGCCAACGTCCTGACTTTC. It encodes CASSWLQGPISGANVLTF. The chain couples TRBV5-5 to TRBJ2-6; TRBD1 aligns across 7 bases. The CDR3 contains 18 residues. Germline CDR1 reads SGHKS; CDR2 reads YYEKEE (reference sequence). V shed 3 bases, J shed 0 bases, and the junction held 9 bases outside the gene matches.

The chain recombines TRBV11-1 with TRBJ2-1, with D tentatively TRBD1 (7 bases). Germline CDR1 SGHAT, CDR2 FQDESV (reference sequence). This CDR3 has 14 residues. The V gene lost 5 bases and the J gene lost 4 bases, with 12 bases spanning the gap. This chain's CDR3 is CASSQGGRYNEQFF. DNA of the CDR3: TGTGCCAGCAGCCAGGGGGGCAGATACAATGAGCAGTTCTTC.

The rearrangement links TRBV19 to TRBJ2-6, with 8 bases identical to TRBD2. The trim removed 1 base at V and 1 base at J, leaving 9 bases unmatched. The CDR3 totals 19 residues. Germline V gives CDR1 LNHDA, CDR2 SQIVND (reference sequence). CDR3 sequence reads: CASSIAPRGGWSGANVLTF. In DNA form, the CDR3 reads TGTGCCAGTAGTATAGCCCCTCGGGGGGGTTGGTCTGGGGCCAACGTCCTGACTTTC.

The rearrangement uses TRBV11-3 and TRBJ2-3; tentative D call: TRBD1 (6 bases). V shed 4 bases and J shed 5 bases, with 13 bases lying between them. Germline loops: CDR1 SGHNT, CDR2 YENEEA. The CDR3 spans 14 residues. CDR3 region: CASSSGQLGDTQYF. DNA of the CDR3: TGTGCCAGCAGCTCCGGACAGTTAGGAGATACGCAGTATTTT. The full variable domain, its missing parts supplied by reference TRBV11-3 and TRBJ2-3, is EAGVVQSPRYKIIEKKQPVAFWCNPISGHNTLYWYLQNLGQGPELLIRYENEEAVDDSQLPKDRFSAERLKGVDSTLKIQPAELGDSAVYLCASSSGQLGDTQYFGPGTRLTVL.

V gene TRBV9 combines with J gene TRBJ2-5; D is possibly TRBD2 (5 bases). CDR3 length: 14 amino acids. The V gene's germline CDR1 is SGDLS and CDR2 YYNGEE. Trimming took off 4 bases at V and 2 bases at J, with 12 bases between the two ends. CDR3 sequence reads: CASSPERDQETQYF. The CDR3 nucleotides read TGTGCCAGCAGCCCCGAGAGGGATCAAGAGACCCAGTACTTC.